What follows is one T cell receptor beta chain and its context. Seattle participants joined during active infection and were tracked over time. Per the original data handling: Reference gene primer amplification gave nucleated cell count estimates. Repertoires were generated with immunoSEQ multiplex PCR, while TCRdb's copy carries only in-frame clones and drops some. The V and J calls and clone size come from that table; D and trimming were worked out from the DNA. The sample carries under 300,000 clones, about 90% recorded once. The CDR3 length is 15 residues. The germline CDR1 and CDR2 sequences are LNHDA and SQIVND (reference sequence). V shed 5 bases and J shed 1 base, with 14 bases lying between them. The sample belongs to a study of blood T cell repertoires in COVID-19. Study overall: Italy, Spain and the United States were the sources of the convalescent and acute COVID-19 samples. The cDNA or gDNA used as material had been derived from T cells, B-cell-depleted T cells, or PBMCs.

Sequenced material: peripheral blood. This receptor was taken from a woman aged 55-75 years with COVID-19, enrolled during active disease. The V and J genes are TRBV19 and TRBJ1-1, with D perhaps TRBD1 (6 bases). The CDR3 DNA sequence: TGTGCCAGTAGTTCGACAGGAGGTCAGAACACTGAAGCTTTCTTT. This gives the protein CASSSTGGQNTEAFF.